A selection of T cell receptor beta chains follows, all from one sample in a study of T cell repertoires in cytomegalovirus infection. TCRdb re-called the reads through MiXCR, storing one row per CDR3 protein. The sample has about 300,000 distinct CDR3 sequences; roughly 9.3% are singletons. Sequenced material: PBMCs. Source of these receptors: a human donor in good health (CMV status not recorded). Some clones in this sample may be carry-over from other donors' samples. Each CDR3 is given with its conserved first and last residue. A D gene is named only where the DNA matches it firmly.

V gene | D gene | CDR3 protein
TRBV7-4 | . | CASSVGVGGPGQPQHF
TRBV2 | . | CASSEGSYQPQHF
TRBV6-6 | . | CASLIWGGGSYNEQFF
TRBV7-2 | TRBD1 | CASRQIRDRGYGYTF
TRBV2 | . | CASTVLAPTTGNEQFF
TRBV5-4 | . | CASSLGGGGTNTEAFF
TRBV20-1 | . | CSARDEWETISRDTEAFF
TRBV6-2/TRBV6-3 | . | CASSKSGTIRSYEQYF
TRBV28 | TRBD1 | CASSGPGQGYTGELFF
TRBV6-5 | . | CASSYRLGDQPQHF
TRBV24-1 | . | CATSDRANTEAFF
TRBV10-3 | TRBD1 | CAISAGQGLEQYF
TRBV20-1 | TRBD1 | CSATTGAGNTIYF
TRBV7-8 | TRBD2 | CASSEGVAGFRGEQYF